This T cell receptor beta chain emerged from a study of vaccination and CD4 T cells after COVID-19. Study as a whole: Nasal swab PCR identified SARS-CoV-2 in the convalescent patients, of whom roughly ten were mild and one severe. The study enrolled six male and four female convalescents, two of whom were Hispanic.

About this clonotype itself: Its cognate antigen is unknown.

This CDR3 comprises 16 residues. The germline V gene has CDR1 SNHLY and CDR2 FYNNEI. The V end was cut by 7 bases, the J end by 0 bases, with 16 bases between. Sample treatment: roughly 10-day PBMC culture with coronavirus spike peptide pools or control peptides (ViraFEST assay). Cultures of PBMCs, two million per well, were set up with about 10 IU/ml IL-2 and about 10 ug/ml peptide pools. Sequencing of DNA taken from cultured CD4+ T cells relied on the Oncomine TCR Beta short-read assay. TCRdb fed the PCR reads into MiXCR, producing one record per CDR3 protein. The sample includes 11,000 or so distinct CDR3 sequences, around 40% of them seen just once. Study observations and caveats: It was observed that, in convalescent patients, a median about 90% of reactive clones arose only post-vaccination.

The source is a human donor who had recovered from COVID-19. The rearrangement joins TRBV2 to TRBJ2-1; no firm D call. Material: CD4+ T cells from blood, cultured in vitro. CDR3 coding DNA: TGTGCCAGCACCTCTGGTCTACTGTACTCCTACAATGAGCAGTTCTTC. Translated, it gives CASTSGLLYSYNEQFF.